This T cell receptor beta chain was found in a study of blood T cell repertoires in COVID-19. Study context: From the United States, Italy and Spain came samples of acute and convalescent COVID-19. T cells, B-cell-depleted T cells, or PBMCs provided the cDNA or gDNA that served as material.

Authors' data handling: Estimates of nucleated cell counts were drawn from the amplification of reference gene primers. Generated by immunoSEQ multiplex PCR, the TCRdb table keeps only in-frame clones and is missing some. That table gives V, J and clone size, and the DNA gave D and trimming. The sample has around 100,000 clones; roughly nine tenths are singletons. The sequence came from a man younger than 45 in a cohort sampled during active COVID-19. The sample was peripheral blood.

In nucleotides, the CDR3 is TGTGCCAGCAGCCGTATCACGGGAAACACTGAAGCTTTCTTT. Translation: CASSRITGNTEAFF. The chain is built from TRBV3-1 (or the pseudogene TRBV3-2) and TRBJ1-1; D is unresolved. The CDR3 is 14 amino acids. Trimming left V 4 bases short and J 2 bases short, with 11 bases between. Germline loops: CDR1 LGHDT, CDR2 YNNKEL (reference sequence).